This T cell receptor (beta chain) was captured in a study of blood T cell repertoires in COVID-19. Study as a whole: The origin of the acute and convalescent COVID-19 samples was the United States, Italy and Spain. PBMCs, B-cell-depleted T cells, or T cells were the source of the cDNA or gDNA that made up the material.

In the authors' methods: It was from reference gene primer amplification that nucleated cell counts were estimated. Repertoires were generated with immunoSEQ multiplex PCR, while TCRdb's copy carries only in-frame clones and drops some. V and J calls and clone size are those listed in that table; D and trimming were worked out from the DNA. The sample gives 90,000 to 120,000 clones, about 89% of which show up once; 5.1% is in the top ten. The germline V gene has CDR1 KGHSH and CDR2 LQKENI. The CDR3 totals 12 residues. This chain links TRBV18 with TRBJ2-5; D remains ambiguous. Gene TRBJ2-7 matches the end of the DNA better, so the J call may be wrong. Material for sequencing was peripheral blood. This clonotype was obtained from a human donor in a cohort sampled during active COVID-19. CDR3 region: CASSPTDYEQYF. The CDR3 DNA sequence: TGTGCCAGCTCACCGACGGACTACGAGCAGTACTTC.